This T cell receptor beta chain came from a study of blood T cell repertoires in COVID-19. Measured with immunoSEQ multiplex PCR; TCRdb has only the in-frame clones, and not every one. The sample gives 55,000 or so clones, roughly 85% of which show up once; roughly 5.8% is in the top ten. CDR3 size: 13 residues. The V gene's germline CDR1 is SGHDT and CDR2 YYEEEE. V lost 1 base and J lost 3, with 7 bases in between. Sequenced: peripheral blood. The rearrangement uses TRBV5-6 and TRBJ1-2; D uncertain. The clonotype originates from a human donor in a cohort sampled during active or convalescent COVID-19. CDR3 sequence (DNA): TGTGCCAGCAGCTTGCCGGGTGACTATGGCTACACCTTC. Amino acid sequence: CASSLPGDYGYTF.